Listed below are T cell receptor beta chains from one sample, sequenced in a study of blood T cell repertoires in COVID-19. Profiling relied on immunoSEQ multiplex PCR, and the TCRdb table lists in-frame clones only, not all of them. The repertoire holds about 150,000 clones, with 75% to 95% as singletons. Sequencing used peripheral blood. The receptors derive from a man aged 50-59 years with acute or convalescent COVID-19. The conserved cysteine and the conserved F or W are not part of the CDR3 here. Fields, in order: J gene, clone size, V gene, CDR3 protein. Not all rows give a size; the values are once, few, many and, for expanded clones, a class.

>TRBJ1-4|NA|TRBV18
ASSLQGSNEKLF
>TRBJ2-5|NA|TRBV19
ASSNPGGETQY
>TRBJ1-4|once|TRBV27
ASSRSRPSNEKLF
>TRBJ2-1|once|TRBV15
ATSRLTSGRAYNEQF
>TRBJ1-4|NA|TRBV20-1
SASVRVKGEKLF
>TRBJ2-1|NA|TRBV10-2
ASSVAGDSYNEQF
>TRBJ2-5|NA|TRBV5-4
ASSFGTSGQETQY
>TRBJ2-7|NA|TRBV5-1
ASSSGGSSIDEQY
>TRBJ1-4|NA|TRBV7-9
ASSTSRGANEKLF
>TRBJ2-2|NA|TRBV24-1
ATSDHPSGTENTGELF
>TRBJ1-5|NA|TRBV7-2
ASSLEGGEPQH
>TRBJ1-4|NA|TRBV11-3
ASSFRDRVKLF
>TRBJ1-5|NA|TRBV10-3
AISESAGGVGQPQH
>TRBJ2-1|NA|TRBV9
ASSVGLAGIGSYNEQF
>TRBJ2-1|NA|TRBV19
ASSTRLASYEQF
>TRBJ2-5|NA|TRBV19
ASSIQLPRGETQY
>TRBJ2-2|NA|TRBV9
ASRQTQAGELF
>TRBJ1-3|NA|TRBV5-1
ASSLALTGNGNTIY
>TRBJ1-4|NA|TRBV6-5
ASRKWDRSDEKLF
>TRBJ2-3|NA|TRBV27
ASSSTGLAGETDTQY
>TRBJ1-6|NA|TRBV5-5
ASKEGANNSPLH
>TRBJ2-3|NA|TRBV3-1/TRBV3-2
ASSHPDRVRATQY
>TRBJ2-1|few|TRBV7-2
ASSKEVAGVNEQF
>TRBJ2-3|NA|TRBV6-5
ASSPDRGQGDTQY
>TRBJ2-3|NA|TRBV5-1
ASNPGGGARTDTQY
>TRBJ2-7|NA|TRBV7-2
ASSLGPGLGGEQY
>TRBJ1-6|NA|TRBV3-1/TRBV3-2
ASTLTQGSYNSPLH
>TRBJ2-2|NA|TRBV9
ASSVERKAGGVNTGELF
>TRBJ1-5|once|TRBV10-3
AISDVGNQPQH
>TRBJ1-2|few|TRBV19
ASNPGQGDGGYT
>TRBJ2-7|NA|TRBV2
ASRAYRGPYEQY
>TRBJ1-2|NA|TRBV29-1
SVGQVSNYGYT
>TRBJ1-1|NA|TRBV6-2/TRBV6-3
ASSQGWNTEAF
>TRBJ2-1|NA|TRBV9
ASSVRAGISSGNEQF
>TRBJ1-3|once|TRBV3-1/TRBV3-2
ASSLPEGPGNTIY
>TRBJ2-1|NA|TRBV7-9
ASSVRGLAGYNEQF
>TRBJ2-3|NA|TRBV7-9
ASSPGLDTQY
>TRBJ2-1|once|TRBV5-1
ASSWIAGAHNEQF
>TRBJ1-3|NA|TRBV30
AWTQDSSGNTIY
>TRBJ1-1|NA|TRBV10-3
AISTRGNAEAF
>TRBJ2-3|NA|TRBV3-1/TRBV3-2
ASSQQGVADTQY
>TRBJ2-5|once|TRBV7-3
ASSLGAGYQETQY